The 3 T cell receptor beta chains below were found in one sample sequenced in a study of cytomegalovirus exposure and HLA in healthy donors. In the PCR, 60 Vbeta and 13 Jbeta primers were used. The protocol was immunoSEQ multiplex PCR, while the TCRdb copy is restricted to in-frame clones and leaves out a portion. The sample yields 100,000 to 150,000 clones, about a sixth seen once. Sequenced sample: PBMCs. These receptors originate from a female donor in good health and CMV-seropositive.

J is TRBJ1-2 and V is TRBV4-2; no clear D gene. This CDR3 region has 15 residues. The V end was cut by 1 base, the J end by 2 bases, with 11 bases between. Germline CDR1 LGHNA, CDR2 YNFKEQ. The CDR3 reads CASSQGNRKNYGYTF. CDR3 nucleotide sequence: TGTGCCAGCAGCCAAGGGAACAGAAAGAACTATGGCTACACCTTC.

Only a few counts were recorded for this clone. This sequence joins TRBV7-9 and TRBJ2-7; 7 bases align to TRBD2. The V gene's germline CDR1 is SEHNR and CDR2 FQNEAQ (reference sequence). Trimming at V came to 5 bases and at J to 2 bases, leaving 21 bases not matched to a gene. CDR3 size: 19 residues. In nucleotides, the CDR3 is TGTGCCAGCAGCCATAGCCCCCTAGGCGGGAGTCTACCTCCCTACGAGCAGTACTTC. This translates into CASSHSPLGGSLPPYEQYF.

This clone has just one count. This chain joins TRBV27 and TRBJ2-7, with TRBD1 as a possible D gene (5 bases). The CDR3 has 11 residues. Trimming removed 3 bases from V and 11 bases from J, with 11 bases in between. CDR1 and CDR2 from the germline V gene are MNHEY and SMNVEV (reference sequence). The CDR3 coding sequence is TGTGCCAGCAGTTTCGACAGAAGGAAGTACTTC. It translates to CASSFDRRKYF.